The 27 T cell receptor beta chains listed next were all sequenced from one sample in a study of beta chain features in type 1 diabetes (dated by TCRdb to the late 2010s). Library preparation was by the immunoSEQ multiplex PCR assay. The entire isolated RNA was reverse transcribed using the High Capacity cDNA Reverse Transcription Kit, and thus expressed TCRB transcripts were sequenced. Drawn from immuneACCESS, this table holds only the in-frame rearrangements with V and J called that TCRdb kept. Clones are partly lost; checked studies trace under half to an unresolved V gene and leave the rest unexplained. In this sample the table shows some 410,000 clones, 10% to 12% of which occur a single time. The ten biggest clones cover 0.045% to 0.06% of the sample. What was sequenced was naive CD4+ T cells from blood. The cell subset or site label, read with the paper, signifies: true naive CD4+ T cells. Source of these receptors: a woman aged 18-29 years in good health.

Only a few counts were recorded for this clone. The rearrangement links TRBV7-9 to TRBJ1-2, with D perhaps matching TRBD1 (5 bases). CDR1 and CDR2 (germline): SEHNR, FQNEAQ (reference sequence). The CDR3 length is 14 residues. Trimming took off 2 bases at V and 4 bases at J, with 11 bases between the two ends. The CDR3 DNA is TGTGCCAGCAGCTTACCTCGGGGACCCTATGGCTACACCTTC. Translated: CASSLPRGPYGYTF. Using reference TRBV7-9 and TRBJ1-2 for the parts outside the CDR3, the full variable domain is DTGVSQNPRHKITKRGQNVTFRCDPISEHNRLYWYRQTLGQGPEFLTYFQNEAQLEKSRLLSDRFSAERPKGSFSTLEIQRTEQGDSAMYLCASSLPRGPYGYTFGSGTRLTVV.

This clone has just a few counts. The genes are TRBV30 and TRBJ1-1; the D is unclear. The CDR3 consists of 14 residues. CDR1 and CDR2 (germline): GTSNPN, SVGIG (reference sequence). Trimming cost V 6 bases and J 5 bases, with 19 bases left between them. CDR3 amino acids: CACTRRLAGTEAFF. The CDR3 nucleotides are TGTGCCTGCACGAGGCGTTTGGCGGGTACTGAAGCTTTCTTT.

This clone was observed a few times. The gene calls are TRBV7-9 and TRBJ2-5; a weak D match, TRBD2 (5 bases). Germline-derived CDR1 and CDR2 are SEHNR and FQNEAQ (reference sequence). This CDR3 contains 17 residues. Trimming pared 0 bases from V and 1 base from J, leaving 15 bases between. CDR3 residues: CASSLATSRDLQETQYF. The CDR3 bases are TGTGCCAGCAGCTTAGCCACCTCGAGGGATCTCCAAGAGACCCAGTACTTC.

This clone was detected a few times. V usage is TRBV5-8 and J usage is TRBJ2-1, with TRBD2 matching over 7 bases. Germline trimming cut 3 bases from V and 6 bases from J; bases unmatched to any gene: 6. The CDR3 consists of 14 residues. Germline V gene lookup returns CDR1 SGHTS and CDR2 YDEGEE. CDR3 nucleotides: TGTGCCAGCAGCTGGGGACTATTAGTCAATGAGCAGTTCTTC. It specifies CASSWGLLVNEQFF.

The rearrangement uses TRBV28 and TRBJ2-1; unclear D gene. Germline V gene sequence: CDR1 MDHEN, CDR2 SYDVKM. The CDR3 totals 11 residues. V lost 3 bases and J 8 bases, leaving 5 bases between the germline ends. The CDR3 bases are TGTGCCAGCAGTTTCCTCCATGAGCAGTTCTTC. It encodes CASSFLHEQFF. Together with reference TRBV28 and TRBJ2-1, the CDR3 gives the full variable domain: DVKVTQSSRYLVKRTGEKVFLECVQDMDHENMFWYRQDPGLGLRLIYFSYDVKMKEKGDIPEGYSVSREKKERFSLILESASTNQTSMYLCASSFLHEQFFGPGTRLTVL.

This clone was counted between two and nine times. This sequence joins TRBV29-1 and TRBJ2-1; perhaps TRBD1 as D (6 bases). CDR3 length: 16 residues. CDR1 and CDR2 (germline): SQVTM, ANQGSEA. V was cut by 0 bases and J by 3 bases, with 15 bases left in between. CDR3: CSVEEGTGYYYNEQFF. As DNA, the CDR3 is TGCAGCGTTGAAGAAGGCACAGGGTACTACTACAATGAGCAGTTCTTC.

The chain recombines TRBV7-2 with TRBJ2-6; no reliable D call. Trimming pared 5 bases from V and 0 bases from J, leaving 11 bases between. CDR1 is SGHTA, CDR2 FQGNSA, per germline. The CDR3 has 16 amino acids. This CDR3 reads CASSAILGSGANVLTF. In DNA, the CDR3 is TGTGCCAGCAGCGCCATACTGGGCTCTGGGGCCAACGTCCTGACTTTC.

This clone was detected a few times. The chain uses TRBV7-9 and TRBJ1-4; D is perhaps TRBD1 (5 bases). Germline V CDR1 and CDR2: SEHNR, FQNEAQ (reference sequence). The CDR3 totals 16 residues. The V gene lost 5 bases and the J gene lost 2 bases, with 15 bases spanning the gap. In DNA, the CDR3 is TGTGCCAGCAGCCCCCATGTCGGGACCACTAATGAAAAACTGTTTTTT. Translated, it gives CASSPHVGTTNEKLFF.

This rearrangement joins TRBV9 to TRBJ2-4, with D possibly TRBD1 on 6 matching bases. CDR1 is SGDLS, CDR2 YYNGEE, per germline. This CDR3 has 16 amino acids. The V gene lost 0 bases and the J gene lost 0 bases, with 10 bases spanning the gap. The CDR3 region is CASSVDRTAAKNIQYF. The CDR3 bases are TGTGCCAGCAGCGTAGATAGGACAGCAGCCAAAAACATTCAGTACTTC.

This clone occurred a few times. The chain employs TRBV19 and TRBJ1-1, with D unresolved. The CDR3 has 14 residues. Trimming removed 3 bases from V and 0 bases from J, with 8 bases in between. Germline-derived CDR1 and CDR2 are LNHDA and SQIVND (reference sequence). The CDR3 spells CASSIPRVNTEAFF. The CDR3, as DNA: TGTGCCAGTAGTATCCCACGTGTGAACACTGAAGCTTTCTTT.

A single count supports this clone. The V call is TRBV7-2, the J call TRBJ2-1; the D is unclear. The germline CDR1 and CDR2 sequences are SGHTA and FQGNSA. The V end was cut by 3 bases, the J end by 3 bases, with 12 bases between. The CDR3 totals 15 residues. For the CDR3, the DNA is TGTGCCAGCAGCTTCCAAGCCCCACTCTACAATGAGCAGTTCTTC. Translated, it gives CASSFQAPLYNEQFF.

This chain joins TRBV5-1 and TRBJ2-5; maybe TRBD2 (7 bases). V was pared by 2 bases and J by 3 bases, with 14 bases between. The germline V gene has CDR1 SGHRS and CDR2 YFSETQ. The CDR3 is 15 residues long. The CDR3 region is CASSFAGARKETQYF. The DNA of the CDR3 is TGCGCCAGCAGCTTCGCGGGGGCTAGAAAAGAGACCCAGTACTTC.

This clone appeared a few times. This chain links TRBV29-1 with TRBJ1-2; no clear D gene. CDR1 is SQVTM and CDR2 is ANQGSEA in the germline V gene. CDR3 length: 14 residues. With 3 bases removed from V and 4 bases from J, the gap between germline ends came to 15 bases. The CDR3 region has the DNA TGCAGCGTTGATGTAGGTCGCGGGTTCTATGGCTACACCTTC. Amino acids: CSVDVGRGFYGYTF.

The genes are TRBV7-2 and TRBJ2-5; tentative D call: TRBD2 (5 bases). This CDR3 is 13 amino acids long. Trimming stripped 3 bases from V and 5 bases from J, with 10 bases between. Germline assignment: CDR1 SGHTA and CDR2 FQGNSA. The CDR3: CASSLQRRETQYF. The CDR3 DNA is TGTGCCAGCAGCTTGCAGAGGAGGGAGACCCAGTACTTC.

The chain employs TRBV15 and TRBJ2-5; D unresolved. Trimming cost V 3 bases and J 5 bases, with 10 bases left between them. CDR3 length equals 13 residues. Germline V gene sequence: CDR1 LNHNV, CDR2 YYDKDF (reference sequence). CDR3 sequence reads: CATSRAPWETQYF. CDR3 sequence (DNA): TGTGCCACCAGCAGGGCGCCGTGGGAGACCCAGTACTTC.

The sample holds a few counts of this clone. The chain is built from TRBV28 and TRBJ2-6, with TRBD2 as a possible D gene (5 bases). V was pared by 3 bases and J by 2 bases, with 11 bases between. The CDR3 extends over 16 amino acids. Germline V gene data show CDR1 as MDHEN and CDR2 as SYDVKM. The CDR3 reads CASSFHPGTGANVLTF. The CDR3 DNA is TGTGCCAGCAGTTTTCATCCGGGGACTGGGGCCAACGTCCTGACTTTC.

The chain combines TRBV5-1 with TRBJ2-1; D is undetermined. This CDR3 is 15 amino acids long. Trimming cost V 0 bases and J 4 bases, with 11 bases left between them. Germline assignment: CDR1 SGHRS and CDR2 YFSETQ. The CDR3 DNA sequence: TGCGCCAGCAGCTTGGGTTCGGCGTATTACAATGAGCAGTTCTTC. Its translation: CASSLGSAYYNEQFF.

This clone occurred a few times. J is TRBJ2-5 and V is TRBV4-3; D not certain. The V end was cut by 3 bases, the J end by 1 base, with 6 bases between. Germline CDR1 LGHNA, CDR2 YSLEER. This CDR3 spans 13 amino acids. The CDR3 DNA reads as TGCGCCAGCAGCCAGACCACCCAAGAGACCCAGTACTTC. Amino acid sequence: CASSQTTQETQYF.

J is TRBJ2-5 and V is TRBV19; no reliable D call. The CDR3 is 12 amino acids. Germline V lookup: CDR1 LNHDA, CDR2 SQIVND (reference sequence). The V end lost 6 bases, the J end lost 3 bases, and 8 bases lay between the germline ends. The CDR3 reads CASSHREETQYF. In DNA form, the CDR3 reads TGTGCCAGTAGCCATAGGGAAGAGACCCAGTACTTC. Full variable domain (rest looked up from reference TRBV19 and TRBJ2-5): DGGITQSPKYLFRKEGQNVTLSCEQNLNHDAMYWYRQDPGQGLRLIYYSQIVNDFQKGDIAEGYSVSREKKESFPLTVTSAQKNPTAFYLCASSHREETQYFGPGTRLLVL.

The chain joins TRBV18 to TRBJ2-3; D remains unclear. This CDR3 is 14 amino acids long. CDR1 KGHSH and CDR2 LQKENI come from the germline V gene. The V end was cut by 3 bases, the J end by 6 bases, with 13 bases between. CDR3 region: CASSPSTGPDTQYF. The CDR3, as DNA: TGTGCCAGCTCACCTTCCACTGGTCCGGATACGCAGTATTTT.

This clone appeared a few times. V and J are TRBV7-8 and TRBJ1-4; D unclear. Germline V gene data show CDR1 as SGHVS and CDR2 as FQNEAQ. The CDR3 runs to 16 residues. The V gene lost 6 bases and the J gene lost 4 bases, with 18 bases spanning the gap. The CDR3 region has the DNA TGTGCCAGCAGTCCCGTTGGAGGTGGACTTAATGAAAAACTGTTTTTT. It translates to CASSPVGGGLNEKLFF.

This clone was counted between two and nine times. The chain has TRBV30 and TRBJ1-3; D is unclear. V lost 4 bases and J 4 bases, leaving 14 bases between the germline ends. This CDR3 is built from 14 residues. Germline CDR1 and CDR2: GTSNPN and SVGIG (reference sequence). CDR3 protein: CAWITSHPGNTIYF. In DNA, the CDR3 is TGTGCCTGGATCACGTCTCACCCCGGAAACACCATATATTTT.

This rearrangement joins TRBV4-2 to TRBJ1-4; perhaps TRBD1 as D (6 bases). The germline V gene encodes CDR1 LGHNA and CDR2 YNFKEQ. Deletions cut 1 base from V and 5 bases from J, with 14 bases between. This CDR3 comprises 16 residues. CDR3 in amino acids: CASSQGKQGWNEKLFF. CDR3 nucleotides: TGTGCCAGCAGCCAAGGGAAACAGGGATGGAATGAAAAACTGTTTTTT.

This clone was observed many times. This chain uses TRBV29-1 with TRBJ2-4; D perhaps matches TRBD1 (5 bases). The germline V gene has CDR1 SQVTM and CDR2 ANQGSEA. V was shortened by 4 bases and J by 9 bases, with 16 bases between the two germline ends. The CDR3 sequence is 13 residues long. CDR3 residues: CSVGSGALGIQYF. The CDR3 region has the DNA TGCAGCGTTGGATCTGGGGCCCTGGGCATTCAGTACTTC.

The gene calls are TRBV30 and TRBJ2-3, with TRBD2 matching 13 bases. CDR1 and CDR2 (germline): GTSNPN, SVGIG (reference sequence). This CDR3 has 20 residues. J lost 1 base, V lost 2 bases, and 15 bases had no gene match. CDR3 loop: CAWSKKSKMGLAGRTDTQYF. The CDR3 nucleotides read TGTGCCTGGAGTAAAAAAAGCAAAATGGGACTAGCGGGACGCACAGATACGCAGTATTTT.

The rearrangement links TRBV7-9 to TRBJ2-7, with 8 bases that match TRBD1. J lost 6 bases, V lost 7 bases, and 8 bases had no gene match. Per the germline V gene, CDR1 is SEHNR and CDR2 is FQNEAQ (reference sequence). The CDR3 is 13 amino acids. CDR3 nucleotides: TGTGCCAGCACCCTGACAGGGGCTGCCGAGCAGTACTTC. Protein: CASTLTGAAEQYF.

The sample holds a few counts of this clone. This chain joins TRBV15 and TRBJ1-1; D might be TRBD1 (6 bases). This CDR3 contains 14 residues. V was shortened by 2 bases and J by 4 bases, with 11 bases between the two germline ends. CDR1 and CDR2 from the germline V gene are LNHNV and YYDKDF (reference sequence). The CDR3 is CATSRNRVSTEAFF. The CDR3 DNA sequence: TGTGCCACCAGCAGAAACAGGGTGAGCACTGAAGCTTTCTTT.